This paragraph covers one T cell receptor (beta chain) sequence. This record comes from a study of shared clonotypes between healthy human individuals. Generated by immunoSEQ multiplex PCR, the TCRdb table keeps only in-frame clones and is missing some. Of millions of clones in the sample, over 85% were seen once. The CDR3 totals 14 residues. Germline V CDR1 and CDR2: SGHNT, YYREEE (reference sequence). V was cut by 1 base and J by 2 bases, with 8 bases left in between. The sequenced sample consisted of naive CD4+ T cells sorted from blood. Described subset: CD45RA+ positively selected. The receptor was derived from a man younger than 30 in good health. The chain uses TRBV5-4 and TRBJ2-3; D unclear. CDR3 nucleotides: TGTGCCAGCAGCTTGTGGGGATTCACAGATACGCAGTATTTT. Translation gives CASSLWGFTDTQYF.